This T cell receptor beta chain stems from a study of T cell clonotyping in hematopoietic cell transplantation. Produced via immunoSEQ multiplex PCR; TCRdb's table is partial and in-frame only. The sample carries over 6,000 clones, around 87% recorded once. Turning to this clone: The antigen is unknown.

Study outcomes and limitations: No sorting was done, leaving CD4 and CD8 contributions mixed. Pathologically expanded recipient clonotypes increased progressively from day 30 to day 180 as diversity fell.

Samples: about 28 days before transplant, then days 30, 100 and 180 after. The CDR3 length is 13 residues. The V end was cut by 4 bases, the J end by 4 bases, with 10 bases between. Germline-derived CDR1 and CDR2 are MNHEY and SVGAGI. The gene calls are TRBV6-5 and TRBJ1-1; D may be TRBD1 (6 bases). The clonotype comes from a female patient between 40 and 55 years old who had an allogeneic stem cell transplant from a related donor, so the T cells may come from the graft donor. Some clones in this sample may be carry-over from other donors' samples. Here the sequenced sample was peripheral blood mononuclear cells, taken 100 days after allogeneic stem cell transplant. In DNA, the CDR3 is TGTGCCAGCAGTTCCACAGGGAGCACTGAAGCTTTCTTT. Translated, it gives CASSSTGSTEAFF.